One and the same sample provided the 15 T cell receptor beta chains below, sequenced in a study of CD8+CD57+ T cells in acquired aplastic anemia. Whole-study results and caveats: Lower diversity marked CD8+CD57+ cells in patients, relative to total CD4+ and CD8+ pools.

Sequencing involved patients with CD8+CD57+ cell expansion previously shown by flow cytometry. Genomic DNA, the template, was used for profiling of the TCR beta VDJ and CDR3. TCRdb reanalysed the reads using MiXCR and keeps one entry per CDR3 protein. Of 15,000 to 20,000 distinct CDR3 sequences listed, over 35% are singletons. Their antigen targets remain unknown. The source material was CD8+CD57+ T cells sorted from PBMCs. Subset meaning: bead-enriched CD8+CD57+ effector memory T cells from SAA patients. These receptors came from a human donor with aplastic anemia.

This clonotype occurred many times. The CDR3 DNA is TGCGCCAGCAGCCGAACAGGGTCTGGGGAGCTGTTTTTT. Amino acids: CASSRTGSGELFF. The chain carries TRBV5-1 and TRBJ2-2; D is possibly TRBD1 (6 bases). Germline CDR1 is SGHRS and CDR2 is YFSETQ. V lost 4 bases and J lost 8, with 12 bases in between. The CDR3 totals 13 residues. The entire variable domain, with the rest obtained from reference TRBV5-1 and TRBJ2-2, is as follows: KAGVTQTPRYLIKTRGQQVTLSCSPISGHRSVSWYQQTPGQGLQFLFEYFSETQRNKGNFPGRFSGRQFSNSRSEMNVSTLELGDSALYLCASSRTGSGELFFGEGSRLTVL.

This chain links TRBV7-2 with TRBJ2-5; D is unresolved. Germline loops: CDR1 SGHTA, CDR2 FQGNSA. The CDR3 totals 12 residues. Between the trimmed V and J ends, which lost 5 bases and 5 bases, there was a span of 9 bases. The CDR3 DNA is TGTGCCAGCAGCCCAAACCCGGAGACCCAGTACTTC. Translation: CASSPNPETQYF.

This chain connects TRBV5-1 to TRBJ2-2; D unclear. The CDR3 is made up of 12 amino acids. CDR1 and CDR2 from the germline V gene are SGHRS and YFSETQ. V lost 0 bases and J 5 bases, leaving 2 bases between the germline ends. CDR3 DNA sequence: TGCGCCAGCAGCTTGGAAACCGGGGAGCTGTTTTTT. Its protein product is CASSLETGELFF.

The CDR3 DNA is TGCAGCATCCCGGGACAAGTCAACACCGGGGAGCTGTTTTTT. This encodes CSIPGQVNTGELFF. The rearrangement uses TRBV29-1 and TRBJ2-2; perhaps TRBD1 as D (6 bases). Germline V gives CDR1 SQVTM, CDR2 ANQGSEA. V shed 8 bases and J shed 2 bases, with 15 bases lying between them. The CDR3 loop spans 14 amino acids.

This clonotype was seen many times. The chain has TRBV12-3 or TRBV12-4 and TRBJ2-2; D is undetermined. V lost 3 bases to trimming and J lost 4 bases, with 6 bases between them. CDR3 length: 13 amino acids. The CDR3 DNA is TGTGCCAGCAGTTTTAATCCCACCGGGGAGCTGTTTTTT. It yields the protein CASSFNPTGELFF.

This clonotype was seen ten or more times. J is TRBJ1-6 and V is TRBV5-4; tentative D call: TRBD1 (6 bases). Germline V gene sequence: CDR1 SGHNT, CDR2 YYREEE (reference sequence). This CDR3 has 16 amino acids. Trimming stripped 0 bases from V and 0 bases from J, with 7 bases between. The CDR3 coding sequence is TGTGCCAGCAGCTTGGAGGACAGCTCCTATAATTCACCCCTCCACTTT. It codes for CASSLEDSSYNSPLHF.

This chain connects TRBV2 to TRBJ1-4; a weak D match, TRBD1 (5 bases). Germline V gives CDR1 SNHLY, CDR2 FYNNEI. Trimming took off 11 bases at V and 3 bases at J, with 16 bases between the two ends. CDR3 size: 14 residues. CDR3 sequence reads: CACGPGRANEKLFF. The CDR3 DNA sequence: TGTGCCTGCGGGCCGGGGCGAGCTAATGAAAAACTGTTTTTT.

This chain connects TRBV29-1 to TRBJ1-1; TRBD1 agrees at 7 bases. CDR1 is SQVTM and CDR2 is ANQGSEA in the germline V gene. The CDR3 is 11 amino acids. Trimming at V came to 7 bases and at J to 7 bases, leaving 6 bases not matched to a gene. Here the CDR3 reads CSGYRGGEAFF. Written as DNA, the CDR3 is TGCAGCGGATACAGGGGCGGTGAAGCTTTCTTT.

The gene calls are TRBV5-4 and TRBJ2-5, with 7 bases identical to TRBD1. Germline CDR1 is SGHNT and CDR2 is YYREEE (reference sequence). CDR3 length equals 13 residues. J lost 3 bases, V lost 3 bases, and 2 bases had no gene match. CDR3 amino acids: CASSSGTEETQYF. In DNA, the CDR3 is TGTGCCAGCAGCTCGGGGACAGAAGAGACCCAGTACTTC.

This clonotype has just a few counts. The rearrangement links TRBV29-1 to TRBJ1-2; the D is unclear. The CDR3 length is 12 residues. Trimming cost V 6 bases and J 4 bases, with 12 bases left between them. The germline CDR1 and CDR2 sequences are SQVTM and ANQGSEA. As DNA, the CDR3 is TGCAGCGTCCCGGACGGCCCCTATGGCTACACCTTC. Its translation is CSVPDGPYGYTF.

This clonotype was detected only once. The chain couples TRBV6-4 to TRBJ2-7; 8 bases map to TRBD2. CDR1 is MRHNA and CDR2 is SNTAGT in the germline V gene. CDR3 length equals 16 residues. Unmatched junction bases numbered 5, after V lost 0 bases and J lost 1 base. The CDR3 loop reads CASSDSASGSSYEQYF. CDR3 DNA sequence: TGTGCCAGCAGTGACTCGGCTAGCGGGTCTTCCTACGAGCAGTACTTC.

This clonotype was found many times. The chain couples TRBV10-3 to TRBJ1-3, with D possibly matching TRBD1 (6 bases). CDR1 is ENHRY, CDR2 SYGVKD, per germline. The CDR3 length is 14 residues. V was cut by 6 bases and J by 4 bases, with 13 bases left in between. As DNA, the CDR3 is TGTGCCATCAGGGAGCCGGACAGCGGAAACACCATATATTTT. Translating gives CAIREPDSGNTIYF.

The chain carries TRBV5-1 and TRBJ1-6; TRBD1 is a possible D gene (6 bases). Trimming removed 4 bases at V and 7 bases at J, with 15 bases between. CDR3 length: 15 residues. Germline CDR1 and CDR2: SGHRS and YFSETQ. For the CDR3, the DNA is TGCGCCAGCAGCCCCTACGGGGGCATGAATTCACCCCTCCACTTT. Translated: CASSPYGGMNSPLHF.

The chain recombines TRBV20-1 with TRBJ2-5; D is possibly TRBD2 (7 bases). The germline V gene encodes CDR1 DFQATT and CDR2 SNEGSKA (reference sequence). Trimming shortened V by 6 bases and J by 6 bases, and 20 bases separated the two germline ends. The CDR3 is 14 residues long. The CDR3 reads CSAPRGGPKKTQYF. In DNA form, the CDR3 reads TGCAGTGCACCAAGGGGGGGCCCCAAGAAGACCCAGTACTTC.

The sample holds a few counts of this clonotype. This chain uses TRBV19 with TRBJ2-7; D uncertain. Between the trimmed V and J ends, which lost 5 bases and 5 bases, there was a span of 10 bases. Germline V gene lookup returns CDR1 LNHDA and CDR2 SQIVND (reference sequence). There are 12 residues in the CDR3. CDR3 in amino acids: CASSSRVHEQYF. CDR3 nucleotide sequence: TGTGCCAGTAGTTCTAGGGTGCACGAGCAGTACTTC. Together with reference TRBV19 and TRBJ2-7, the CDR3 gives the full variable domain: DGGITQSPKYLFRKEGQNVTLSCEQNLNHDAMYWYRQDPGQGLRLIYYSQIVNDFQKGDIAEGYSVSREKKESFPLTVTSAQKNPTAFYLCASSSRVHEQYFGPGTRLTVT.